Shown below are 10 T cell receptor beta chains from a single sample sequenced in a study of PD-1 blockade in classical Hodgkin lymphoma. Sequencing was performed with immunoSEQ multiplex PCR; in TCRdb, only in-frame clones are kept and a portion is missing. The data contain fewer than 20,000 clones, 84% of them singletons. All trial patients relapsed after autologous stem cell transplantation. The source material was peripheral blood mononuclear cells (PBMCs), sampled at baseline. All receptors come from a human donor with classical Hodgkin lymphoma.

The chain is built from TRBV6-6 and TRBJ1-2; D is uncertain. The CDR3 spans 14 residues. In germline, CDR1 is MNHNY, CDR2 SVGAGI (reference sequence). Trimming removed 4 bases at V and 8 bases at J, with 17 bases between. CDR3 nucleotide sequence: TGTGCCAGCAGTTCTACAGTAGACCTATCAGGCTACACCTTC. Its translation: CASSSTVDLSGYTF.

The V and J genes are TRBV4-1 and TRBJ1-2, with a possible D match to TRBD1 (6 bases). The germline V gene has CDR1 MGHRA and CDR2 YSYEKL. The CDR3 runs 16 residues. Trimming took 0 bases from V and 4 from J, leaving 15 bases between them. The CDR3 protein is CASSQDFQGPLYGYTF. CDR3 nucleotides: TGCGCCAGCAGCCAAGATTTCCAGGGGCCACTCTATGGCTACACCTTC.

The chain joins TRBV5-6 to TRBJ1-5; D call uncertain. This CDR3 is 13 amino acids long. Germline-derived CDR1 and CDR2 are SGHDT and YYEEEE. Trimming removed 3 bases from V and 6 bases from J, with 10 bases in between. This CDR3 reads CASSSQRGQPQHF. The CDR3 nucleotides read TGTGCCAGCAGCTCTCAACGGGGTCAGCCCCAGCATTTT. The full variable domain, with the rest looked up from reference TRBV5-6 and TRBJ1-5, is DAGVTQSPTHLIKTRGQQVTLRCSPKSGHDTVSWYQQALGQGPQFIFQYYEEEERQRGNFPDRFSGHQFPNYSSELNVNALLLGDSALYLCASSSQRGQPQHFGDGTRLSIL.

V is TRBV6-4 and J is TRBJ2-3; D possibly uses TRBD1 or TRBD2 (5 bases each). The CDR3 totals 14 residues. In germline, CDR1 is MRHNA, CDR2 SNTAGT. V was shortened by 3 bases and J by 4 bases, with 11 bases between the two germline ends. The CDR3 bases are TGTGCCAGCAGTGAAGGGACGAACCCAGATACGCAGTATTTT. Translation: CASSEGTNPDTQYF.

The chain carries TRBV28 and TRBJ1-4; D ambiguous. Germline V gives CDR1 MDHEN, CDR2 SYDVKM. This CDR3 region has 14 residues. Trimming cost V 5 bases and J 5 bases, with 12 bases left between them. The CDR3 here is CASSLGGGNEKLFF. In nucleotides, the CDR3 is TGTGCCAGCAGTCTAGGCGGCGGGAATGAAAAACTGTTTTTT.

Comment on this clone: Germline is not matched at one junction end, which may reflect a read error. The J gene is TRBJ2-1, the V gene TRBV29-1; 8 bases agree with TRBD1. Per the germline V gene, CDR1 is SQVTM and CDR2 is ANQGSEA. CDR3 size: 9 residues. CDR3 coding DNA: TGCAGCGCCGGACAGGGTGGGGTCTTC. This gives the protein CSAGQGGVF.

The sample holds a few counts of this clone. The chain carries TRBV18 and TRBJ1-5, with 7 bases fitting TRBD1. The CDR3 length is 15 residues. After removal of 2 bases from V and 1 base from J, the junction contained 2 bases not matched to a gene. Germline values: CDR1 KGHSH, CDR2 LQKENI. The chain's CDR3 is CASSPTGASNQPQHF. In DNA form, the CDR3 reads TGTGCCAGCTCACCAACAGGGGCAAGCAATCAGCCCCAGCATTTT.

The chain links TRBV7-8 to TRBJ1-4, with D possibly matching TRBD1 (5 bases). V was pared by 4 bases and J by 7 bases, with 16 bases between. Germline CDR1 and CDR2: SGHVS and FQNEAQ. The CDR3 loop spans 15 amino acids. CDR3 nucleotide sequence: TGTGCCAGCAGCTCTGGGACTGGGGGTGGTGAAAAACTGTTTTTT. Its protein product is CASSSGTGGGEKLFF. The variable domain in full, completed from reference TRBV7-8 and TRBJ1-4, reads GAGVSQSPRYKVAKRGQDVALRCDPISGHVSLFWYQQALGQGPEFLTYFQNEAQLDKSGLPSDRFFAERPEGSVSTLKIQRTQQEDSAVYLCASSSGTGGGEKLFFGSGTQLSVL.

This chain joins TRBV28 and TRBJ2-5, with unresolved D. The J call is doubtful: the DNA matches TRBJ2-7 better. From germline, CDR1 is MDHEN and CDR2 SYDVKM. The CDR3 consists of 11 residues. The CDR3, as DNA: TGTGCCAGCGCCACCGGAGACGAGCAGTACTTC. Protein sequence: CASATGDEQYF.

V gene TRBV28 combines with J gene TRBJ1-1; TRBD1 matches 9 bases. J was trimmed by 0 bases and V by 4 bases; bases with no gene match: 6. This CDR3 region has 16 residues. Germline lookup yields CDR1 MDHEN and CDR2 SYDVKM. CDR3 in DNA: TGTGCCAGCAGTTGGGACAGGGCGGCGATGAACACTGAAGCTTTCTTT. As protein: CASSWDRAAMNTEAFF.